Detailed here is one TCR beta chain. As yet, its antigen is unknown. These data originate in a study of identical twins. Findings and limits, study-wide: Twin-shared out-of-frame alpha sequences were enriched for low generation probability. The degree of excess twin sharing was weaker in beta out-of-frame sequences. Insertion counts were lower in abundant cord blood beta clonotypes, a trend that memory repertoires did not show.

TCRdb recomputed calls from the 5' RACE reads with MiXCR, one row per CDR3 protein. This table has about 920,000 distinct CDR3 sequences, about 12% appearing once. The CDR3 has 16 residues. Germline values: CDR1 MGHDK, CDR2 SYGVNS. Trimming at V came to 1 base and at J to 6 bases, leaving 5 bases not matched to a gene. The same specimen was also included in a second study, on yellow fever vaccine responses in identical twins.

The chain has TRBV25-1 and TRBJ2-1, with 11 bases fitting TRBD1. Sequencing was performed on PBMCs. The TCR originated in a woman under 30 in good health. CDR3 DNA: TGTGCCAGCAGTGAATCCGGGACAGGGGGAAGCAATGAGCAGTTCTTC. Translation gives CASSESGTGGSNEQFF.